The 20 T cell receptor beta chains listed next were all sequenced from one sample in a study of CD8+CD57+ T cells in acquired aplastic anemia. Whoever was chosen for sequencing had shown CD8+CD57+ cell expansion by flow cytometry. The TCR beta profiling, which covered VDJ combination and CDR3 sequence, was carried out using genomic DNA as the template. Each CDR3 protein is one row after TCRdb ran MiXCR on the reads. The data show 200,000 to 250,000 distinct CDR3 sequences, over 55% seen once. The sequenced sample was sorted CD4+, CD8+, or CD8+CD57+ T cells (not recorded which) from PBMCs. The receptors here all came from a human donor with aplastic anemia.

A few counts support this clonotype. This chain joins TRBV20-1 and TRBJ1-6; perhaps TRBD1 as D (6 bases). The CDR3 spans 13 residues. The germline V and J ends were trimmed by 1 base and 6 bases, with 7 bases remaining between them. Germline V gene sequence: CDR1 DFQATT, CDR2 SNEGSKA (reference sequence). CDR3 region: CSARGQANSPLHF. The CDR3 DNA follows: TGCAGTGCTAGAGGACAGGCTAATTCACCCCTCCACTTT.

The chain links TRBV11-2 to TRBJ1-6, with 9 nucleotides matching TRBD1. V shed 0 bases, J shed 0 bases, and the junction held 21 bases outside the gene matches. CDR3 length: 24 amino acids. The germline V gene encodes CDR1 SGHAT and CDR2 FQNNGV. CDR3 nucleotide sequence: TGTGCCAGCAGCTTAGACCGTAGGGGGACAGGGTTCACATCCCCTAGCTCCTATAATTCACCCCTCCACTTT. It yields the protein CASSLDRRGTGFTSPSSYNSPLHF.

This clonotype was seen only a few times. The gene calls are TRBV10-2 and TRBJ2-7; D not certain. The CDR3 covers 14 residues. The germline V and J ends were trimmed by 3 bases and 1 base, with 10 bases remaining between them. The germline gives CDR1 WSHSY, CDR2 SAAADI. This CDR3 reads CASSEQQLSYEQYF. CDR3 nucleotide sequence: TGCGCCAGCAGTGAACAGCAGCTATCCTACGAGCAGTACTTC.

The CDR3 DNA sequence: TGCGCCAGCAGCTTGGGGTCGGAAAGCAATCAGCCCCAGCATTTT. Its translation is CASSLGSESNQPQHF. The chain recombines TRBV5-1 with TRBJ1-5; no clear D. Germline values: CDR1 SGHRS, CDR2 YFSETQ. This CDR3 spans 15 amino acids. The ends were cut back, 0 bases at V and 1 base at J, with 8 bases in the middle.

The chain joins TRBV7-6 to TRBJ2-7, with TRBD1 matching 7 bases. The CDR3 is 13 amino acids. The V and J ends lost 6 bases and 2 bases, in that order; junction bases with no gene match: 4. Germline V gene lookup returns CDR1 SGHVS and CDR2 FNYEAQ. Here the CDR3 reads CASRQTGTYEQYF. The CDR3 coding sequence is TGTGCCAGCAGACAGACAGGGACCTACGAGCAGTACTTC.

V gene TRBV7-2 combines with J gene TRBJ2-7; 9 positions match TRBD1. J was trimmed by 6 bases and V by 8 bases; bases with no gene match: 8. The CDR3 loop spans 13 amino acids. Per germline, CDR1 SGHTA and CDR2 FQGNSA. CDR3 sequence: CASADRGLLEQYF. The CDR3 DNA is TGTGCCAGCGCGGACAGGGGATTACTCGAGCAGTACTTC.

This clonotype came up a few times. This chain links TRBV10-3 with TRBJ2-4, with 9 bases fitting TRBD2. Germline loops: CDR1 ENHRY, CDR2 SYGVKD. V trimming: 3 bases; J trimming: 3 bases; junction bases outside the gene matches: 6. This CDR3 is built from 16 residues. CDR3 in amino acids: CAISDVAGGFKNIQYF. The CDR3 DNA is TGTGCCATCAGTGACGTTGCGGGGGGGTTCAAAAACATTCAGTACTTC.

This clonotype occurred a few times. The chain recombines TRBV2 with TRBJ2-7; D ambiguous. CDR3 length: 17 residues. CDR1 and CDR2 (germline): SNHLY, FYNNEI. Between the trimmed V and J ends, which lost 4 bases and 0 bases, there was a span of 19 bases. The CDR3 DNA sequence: TGTGCCAGCAGTGCTGGGCAGGCTGTACTGCGCTCCTACGAGCAGTACTTC. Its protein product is CASSAGQAVLRSYEQYF.

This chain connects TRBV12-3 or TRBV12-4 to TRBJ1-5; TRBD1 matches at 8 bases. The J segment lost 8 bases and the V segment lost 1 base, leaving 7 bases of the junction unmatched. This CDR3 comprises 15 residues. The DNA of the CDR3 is TGTGCCAGCAGTTTAGGGCAGGGGGCTACTGAGCCCCAGCATTTT. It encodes CASSLGQGATEPQHF.

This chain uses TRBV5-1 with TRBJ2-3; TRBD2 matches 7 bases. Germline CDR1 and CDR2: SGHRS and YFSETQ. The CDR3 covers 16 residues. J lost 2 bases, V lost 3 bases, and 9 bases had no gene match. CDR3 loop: CASSSLTGGTTDTQYF. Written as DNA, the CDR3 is TGCGCCAGCAGCTCCTTAACGGGGGGAACCACAGATACGCAGTATTTT.

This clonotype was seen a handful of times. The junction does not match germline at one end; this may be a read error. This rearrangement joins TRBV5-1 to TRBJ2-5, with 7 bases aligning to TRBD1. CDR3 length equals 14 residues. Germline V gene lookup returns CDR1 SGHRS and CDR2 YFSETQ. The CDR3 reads CASSPTGARETQYF. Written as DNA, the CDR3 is TGCGCTAGCAGCCCCACAGGGGCGCGGGAGACCCAGTACTTC.

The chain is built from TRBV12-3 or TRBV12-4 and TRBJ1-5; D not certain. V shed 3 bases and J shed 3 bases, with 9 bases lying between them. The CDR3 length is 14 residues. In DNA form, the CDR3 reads TGTGCCAGCAGTTTGTTTCTTCACAATCAGCCCCAGCATTTT. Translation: CASSLFLHNQPQHF.

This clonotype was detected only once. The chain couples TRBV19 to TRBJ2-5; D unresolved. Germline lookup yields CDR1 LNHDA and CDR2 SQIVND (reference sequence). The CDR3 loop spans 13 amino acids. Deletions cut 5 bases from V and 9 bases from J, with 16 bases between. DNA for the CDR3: TGTGCCAGTAGTTCCCGATCGCGTGTGCCCCAGTACTTC. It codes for CASSSRSRVPQYF.

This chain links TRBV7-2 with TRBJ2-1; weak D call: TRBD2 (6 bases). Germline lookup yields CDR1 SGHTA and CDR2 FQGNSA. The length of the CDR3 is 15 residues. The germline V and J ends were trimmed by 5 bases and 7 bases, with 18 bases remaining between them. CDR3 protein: CASSEVGGGSNEQFF. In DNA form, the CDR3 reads TGTGCCAGCAGCGAGGTGGGGGGTGGATCGAATGAGCAGTTCTTC. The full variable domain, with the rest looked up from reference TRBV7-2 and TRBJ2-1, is GAGVSQSPSNKVTEKGKDVELRCDPISGHTALYWYRQSLGQGLEFLIYFQGNSAPDKSGLPSDRFSAERTGGSVSTLTIQRTQQEDSAVYLCASSEVGGGSNEQFFGPGTRLTVL.

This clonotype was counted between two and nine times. The DNA for the CDR3 is TGTGCCAGCAGGGGGACAGCTAATAATTCACCCCTCCACTTT. Residues: CASRGTANNSPLHF. The rearrangement uses TRBV2 and TRBJ1-6; 7 bases align to TRBD1. The CDR3 runs 14 residues. The V gene's germline CDR1 is SNHLY and CDR2 FYNNEI. J gave up 5 bases and V 6 bases, and 4 bases lay outside the gene matches. The variable domain in full, with the rest retrieved from reference TRBV2 and TRBJ1-6, is EPEVTQTPSHQVTQMGQEVILRCVPISNHLYFYWYRQILGQKVEFLVSFYNNEISEKSEIFDDQFSVERPDGSNFTLKIRSTKLEDSAMYFCASRGTANNSPLHFGNGTRLTVT.

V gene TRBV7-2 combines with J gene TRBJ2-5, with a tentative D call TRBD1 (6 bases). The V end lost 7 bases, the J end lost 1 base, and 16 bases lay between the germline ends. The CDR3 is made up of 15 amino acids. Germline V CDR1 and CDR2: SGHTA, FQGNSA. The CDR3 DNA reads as TGTGCCAGCAAGACAACGACAGGTTCCCAAGAGACCCAGTACTTC. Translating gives CASKTTTGSQETQYF.

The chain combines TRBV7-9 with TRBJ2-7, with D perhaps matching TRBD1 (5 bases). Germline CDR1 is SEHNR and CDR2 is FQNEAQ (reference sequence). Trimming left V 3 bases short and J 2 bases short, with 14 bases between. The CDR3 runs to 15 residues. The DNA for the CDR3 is TGTGCCAGCAGCTTGGTCGGCCAGGGCCCCTACGAGCAGTACTTC. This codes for CASSLVGQGPYEQYF.

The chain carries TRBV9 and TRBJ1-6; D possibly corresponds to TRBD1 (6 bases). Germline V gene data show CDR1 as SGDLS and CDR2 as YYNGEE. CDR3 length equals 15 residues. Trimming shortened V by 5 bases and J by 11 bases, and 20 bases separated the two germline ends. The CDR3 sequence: CASSDPSGAKPPLHF. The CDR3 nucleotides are TGTGCCAGCAGTGATCCCTCAGGGGCAAAACCACCCCTCCACTTT.

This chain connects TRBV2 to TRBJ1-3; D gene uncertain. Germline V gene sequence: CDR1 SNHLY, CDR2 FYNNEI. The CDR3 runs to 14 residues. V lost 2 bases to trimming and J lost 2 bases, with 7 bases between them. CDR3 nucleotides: TGTGCCAGCAGTGAACTGAGAACTGGAAACACCATATATTTT. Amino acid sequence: CASSELRTGNTIYF.

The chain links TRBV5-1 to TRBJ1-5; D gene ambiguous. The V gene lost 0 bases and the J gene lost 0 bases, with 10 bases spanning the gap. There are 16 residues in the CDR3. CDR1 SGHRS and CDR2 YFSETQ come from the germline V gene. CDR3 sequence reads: CASSLAGPYSNQPQHF. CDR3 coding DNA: TGCGCCAGCAGCTTGGCTGGTCCGTATAGCAATCAGCCCCAGCATTTT.